This T cell receptor (beta chain) was sequenced for a study of Ad26.COV2.S vaccination and SARS-CoV-2 variants. Specified treatment: roughly 19 received Ad26.COV2.S at low or high dose, single or two shots; a few received placebo; per-sample allocation not given. Collection of samples fell on day 63 after the first vaccine or placebo injection. In Boston, the donor was an adult between 18-55 years of age. Data came from immunoSEQ multiplex PCR; TCRdb stores just in-frame clones and leaves some out. The sample includes around 300,000 clones, 75% to 90% of them seen just once. CDR1 is LGHDT and CDR2 is YNNKEL in the germline V gene (reference sequence). The germline V and J ends were trimmed by 2 bases and 5 bases, with 11 bases remaining between them. The CDR3 extends over 14 amino acids.

The rearrangement joins TRBV3-1 (or the pseudogene TRBV3-2) to TRBJ2-3; D not resolved. The clonotype comes from a person between 18 and 60 years old who received the Ad26.COV2.S COVID-19 vaccine or a placebo. The sample here was peripheral blood, taken in a trial of Ad26.COV2.S vaccine versus placebo. This CDR3 reads CASSQHLPGDTQYF. Here the CDR3 DNA reads TGTGCCAGCAGCCAACACCTCCCTGGAGATACGCAGTATTTT.